A selection of T cell receptor beta chains follows, all from one sample in a study of CD8 T cells in Susac syndrome. TCRdb called the immunoSEQ multiplex PCR reads again in MiXCR, with one record for every CDR3 protein. Of hundreds of thousands of distinct CDR3 sequences in the sample, 95% were seen once. Material for sequencing was CD4+ T cells from PBMCs. The receptors were sampled from a human donor with multiple sclerosis. Each CDR3 is given with its conserved first and last residue. A D gene is named only where the DNA matches it firmly. A row's size may be missing; if present it is once, few, many or a size class.

j_call: TRBJ2-1; v_call: TRBV4-2; clone_size: -; d_call: TRBD1; cdr3_nt: TGTGCCAGCAGCCTATCTCAGGGGGCAGGGAATGAGCAGTTCTTC; cdr3_aa: CASSLSQGAGNEQFF
j_call: TRBJ2-1; v_call: TRBV20-1; clone_size: -; d_call: -; cdr3_nt: TGCAGTGCTGGTGGGGTAAACAATGAGCAGTTCTTC; cdr3_aa: CSAGGVNNEQFF
j_call: TRBJ2-1; v_call: TRBV6-5; clone_size: -; d_call: -; cdr3_nt: TGTGCCAGCAGTGGACCAACCCCATACAATGAGCAGTTCTTC; cdr3_aa: CASSGPTPYNEQFF
j_call: TRBJ2-7; v_call: TRBV12-5; clone_size: -; d_call: -; cdr3_nt: TGTGCTAGTGGTTTGCCCTCCTGGACCTACGAGCAGTACTTC; cdr3_aa: CASGLPSWTYEQYF
j_call: TRBJ1-4; v_call: TRBV7-9; clone_size: -; d_call: -; cdr3_nt: TGTGCCAGCAGCCTATTATCCCGGCAGGGCTACGACGGAAATGAAAAACTGTTTTTT; cdr3_aa: CASSLLSRQGYDGNEKLFF
j_call: TRBJ2-3; v_call: TRBV29-1; clone_size: -; d_call: TRBD1; cdr3_nt: TGCAGCGTTTTGCCGGGACAGGGGCTGGATACGCAGTATTTT; cdr3_aa: CSVLPGQGLDTQYF
j_call: TRBJ2-7; v_call: TRBV29-1; clone_size: -; d_call: TRBD2; cdr3_nt: TGCAGCGTCGCCACTAGCGGTGCATACGAGCAGTACTTC; cdr3_aa: CSVATSGAYEQYF
j_call: TRBJ2-2; v_call: TRBV24-1; clone_size: -; d_call: TRBD2; cdr3_nt: TGTGCCACCAGTGACTCCCTAGCGGGGGGGCCGGACACCGGGGAGCTGTTTTTT; cdr3_aa: CATSDSLAGGPDTGELFF
j_call: TRBJ2-4; v_call: TRBV30; clone_size: -; d_call: -; cdr3_nt: TGTGCCTGGAGTCGGGCGGGCGTGATAGCCAAAAACATTCAGTACTTC; cdr3_aa: CAWSRAGVIAKNIQYF
j_call: TRBJ2-7; v_call: TRBV3-1; clone_size: -; d_call: -; cdr3_nt: TGTGCCAGCAGCCAAGGGCCCGGGGCCACGGGCGAGCAGTACTTC; cdr3_aa: CASSQGPGATGEQYF
j_call: TRBJ2-3; v_call: TRBV20-1; clone_size: -; d_call: TRBD1; cdr3_nt: TGCAGTGCCAGGGGACAGGGCAGGACAGATACGCAGTATTTT; cdr3_aa: CSARGQGRTDTQYF
j_call: TRBJ1-1; v_call: TRBV15; clone_size: -; d_call: TRBD1; cdr3_nt: TGTGCCACCAGCAGAGATAGACAGGGGGGGAACACTGAAGCTTTCTTT; cdr3_aa: CATSRDRQGGNTEAFF
j_call: TRBJ1-2; v_call: TRBV6-6; clone_size: -; d_call: -; cdr3_nt: TGTGCCAGCAGTTACACAAACTATGGCTACACCTTC; cdr3_aa: CASSYTNYGYTF
j_call: TRBJ2-7; v_call: TRBV5-6; clone_size: once; d_call: TRBD2; cdr3_nt: TGTGCCAGCAGCACTCAAACTAGCGGGGGATACGAGCAGTACTTC; cdr3_aa: CASSTQTSGGYEQYF
j_call: TRBJ2-1; v_call: TRBV29-1; clone_size: -; d_call: TRBD2; cdr3_nt: TGCAGCTCCGGGAGGCGTATTAGTTCGAGGTCCTACAATGAGCAGTTCTTC; cdr3_aa: CSSGRRISSRSYNEQFF
j_call: TRBJ2-7; v_call: TRBV3-1; clone_size: -; d_call: -; cdr3_nt: TGTGCCAGCAGCCAAGGGAGCTTGTACGAGCAGTACTTC; cdr3_aa: CASSQGSLYEQYF
j_call: TRBJ2-3; v_call: TRBV7-2; clone_size: -; d_call: TRBD2; cdr3_nt: TGTGCCAGCAGCCTATCGTATCCGGGGGGGCAGTATTTT; cdr3_aa: CASSLSYPGGQYF
j_call: TRBJ2-3; v_call: TRBV27; clone_size: once; d_call: TRBD1; cdr3_nt: TGTGCCAGCAGGACCCGGGACAGGGCCTATGTTACGCAGTATTTT; cdr3_aa: CASRTRDRAYVTQYF
j_call: TRBJ2-4; v_call: TRBV4-1; clone_size: -; d_call: -; cdr3_nt: TGCGCCAGCAGCCATTACAGCCCGTACTTC; cdr3_aa: CASSHYSPYF
j_call: TRBJ1-1; v_call: TRBV30; clone_size: -; d_call: -; cdr3_nt: TGTGCCTGGGGACCCCAGTGGGGGACTGAAGCTTTCTTT; cdr3_aa: CAWGPQWGTEAFF
j_call: TRBJ2-7; v_call: TRBV9; clone_size: -; d_call: -; cdr3_nt: TGTGCCAGCGGGATCGAAGAAGAGCAGTACTTC; cdr3_aa: CASGIEEEQYF
j_call: TRBJ1-5; v_call: TRBV7-9; clone_size: -; d_call: -; cdr3_nt: TGTGCCAGCAGCTTAAGTGGAGGGCTGCAGCCCCAGCATTTT; cdr3_aa: CASSLSGGLQPQHF
j_call: TRBJ2-3; v_call: TRBV24-1; clone_size: -; d_call: -; cdr3_nt: TGTGCCACCAGCCAGGATTCCACAGATACGCAGTATTTT; cdr3_aa: CATSQDSTDTQYF
j_call: TRBJ1-2; v_call: TRBV7-9; clone_size: -; d_call: TRBD1; cdr3_nt: TGTGCCAGCAGCTCTAGACAGGGTAGGGGCGGCTACACCTTC; cdr3_aa: CASSSRQGRGGYTF
j_call: TRBJ2-7; v_call: TRBV29-1; clone_size: -; d_call: -; cdr3_nt: TGCAGCGCCGAAGTTTCCTACGAGCAGTACTTC; cdr3_aa: CSAEVSYEQYF
j_call: TRBJ2-5; v_call: TRBV30; clone_size: -; d_call: TRBD1; cdr3_nt: TGTGCCTGGAGTGTTTTCAGGGGGCCGTCGGAGACCCAGTACTTC; cdr3_aa: CAWSVFRGPSETQYF
j_call: TRBJ2-5; v_call: TRBV24-1; clone_size: once; d_call: TRBD1; cdr3_nt: TGTGCCACCAGTGACCGAGGCGGACAGGGTCAAGAGACCCAGTACTTC; cdr3_aa: CATSDRGGQGQETQYF
j_call: TRBJ2-3; v_call: TRBV7-3; clone_size: -; d_call: -; cdr3_nt: TGTGCCAGCAGCTTAGGGGTACTTGGTACAGATACGCAGTATTTT; cdr3_aa: CASSLGVLGTDTQYF
j_call: TRBJ2-1; v_call: TRBV12-3/TRBV12-4; clone_size: -; d_call: TRBD2; cdr3_nt: TGTGCCAGCAGTTTCGCTAGCGGGAGAACGAGCAATGAGCAGTTCTTC; cdr3_aa: CASSFASGRTSNEQFF
j_call: TRBJ2-3; v_call: TRBV12-5; clone_size: -; d_call: -; cdr3_nt: TGTGCTAGTGGCTCTACGCCAGATACGCAGTATTTT; cdr3_aa: CASGSTPDTQYF
j_call: TRBJ2-5; v_call: TRBV15; clone_size: -; d_call: -; cdr3_nt: TGTGCCACCAGCAGAGCAGGTCGAGAGACCCAGTACTTC; cdr3_aa: CATSRAGRETQYF
j_call: TRBJ2-5; v_call: TRBV5-4; clone_size: once; d_call: -; cdr3_nt: TGTGCCAGCAGCTTGGGTGCGGAGACCCAGTACTTC; cdr3_aa: CASSLGAETQYF
j_call: TRBJ2-1; v_call: TRBV29-1; clone_size: -; d_call: TRBD1; cdr3_nt: TGCAGCGTAGTCGACAGGGGACAATTCAATGAGCAGTTCTTC; cdr3_aa: CSVVDRGQFNEQFF
j_call: TRBJ2-1; v_call: TRBV27; clone_size: -; d_call: -; cdr3_nt: TGTGCCAGCAGTTCGGGCGGTTACAATGAGCAGTTCTTC; cdr3_aa: CASSSGGYNEQFF
j_call: TRBJ2-1; v_call: TRBV28; clone_size: -; d_call: TRBD2; cdr3_nt: TGTGCCAGCAGTCACCTAGCGGGAGGCTACAATGAGCAGTTCTTC; cdr3_aa: CASSHLAGGYNEQFF
j_call: TRBJ1-4; v_call: TRBV27; clone_size: -; d_call: TRBD1; cdr3_nt: TGTGCCAGCACCCCATTGGGACAGCAAAATGAAAAACTGTTTTTT; cdr3_aa: CASTPLGQQNEKLFF
j_call: TRBJ2-7; v_call: TRBV20-1; clone_size: -; d_call: -; cdr3_nt: TGCAGTGCGCAAGGGACGGCGGGGCCGGGTTACGAGCAGTACTTC; cdr3_aa: CSAQGTAGPGYEQYF
j_call: TRBJ2-3; v_call: TRBV24-1; clone_size: -; d_call: -; cdr3_nt: TGTGCCACCAGTGAAAACTTGACACCATATACGCAGTATTTT; cdr3_aa: CATSENLTPYTQYF
j_call: TRBJ2-1; v_call: TRBV29-1; clone_size: -; d_call: -; cdr3_nt: TGCAGCGTTGCGAGACTAGGGCGTCGTGGGCAGTTCTTC; cdr3_aa: CSVARLGRRGQFF
j_call: TRBJ2-7; v_call: TRBV12-3/TRBV12-4; clone_size: once; d_call: -; cdr3_nt: TGTGCCAGCAGCCCCGCCGTTGGGATAACGAGCTCCTACGAGCAGTACTTC; cdr3_aa: CASSPAVGITSSYEQYF
j_call: TRBJ2-1; v_call: TRBV12-3/TRBV12-4; clone_size: -; d_call: TRBD1; cdr3_nt: TGTGCCAGCGACAAGCCGGGACAGGGCACTGAGCAGTTCTTC; cdr3_aa: CASDKPGQGTEQFF
j_call: TRBJ1-5; v_call: TRBV3-1; clone_size: -; d_call: -; cdr3_nt: TGTGCCAGCAGCCAAGGCCTGCGGCACAATCAGCCCCAGCATTTT; cdr3_aa: CASSQGLRHNQPQHF
j_call: TRBJ1-2; v_call: TRBV7-9; clone_size: -; d_call: -; cdr3_nt: TGTGCCAGCAGTTCCGGACGCAACTATGGCTACACCTTC; cdr3_aa: CASSSGRNYGYTF
j_call: TRBJ2-3; v_call: TRBV6-4; clone_size: once; d_call: TRBD1; cdr3_nt: TGTGCCAGCCGAGGGGGCCGTACAGATACGCAGTATTTT; cdr3_aa: CASRGGRTDTQYF
j_call: TRBJ2-3; v_call: TRBV4-1; clone_size: -; d_call: TRBD1; cdr3_nt: TGCGCCAGCAGCCAAGTGGGGACAGGCTCTCGGATAGATACGCAGTATTTT; cdr3_aa: CASSQVGTGSRIDTQYF
j_call: TRBJ2-3; v_call: TRBV12-3/TRBV12-4; clone_size: -; d_call: -; cdr3_nt: TGTGCCAGCAGTTCGACTCTTACCGTGGACACAGATACGCAGTATTTT; cdr3_aa: CASSSTLTVDTDTQYF
j_call: TRBJ2-7; v_call: TRBV6-6; clone_size: -; d_call: -; cdr3_nt: TGTGCCAGCAGTTATGCGGGCTCGGGGAGCGAGCAGTACTTC; cdr3_aa: CASSYAGSGSEQYF
j_call: TRBJ2-1; v_call: TRBV20-1; clone_size: -; d_call: -; cdr3_nt: TGCAGTGCTAGCCTCTTGGGGGGCTACGACACCTACAATGAGCAGTTCTTC; cdr3_aa: CSASLLGGYDTYNEQFF
j_call: TRBJ1-1; v_call: TRBV5-1; clone_size: -; d_call: -; cdr3_nt: TGCGCCAGCAGCTTACCGACCCGGGGTACTGAAGCTTTCTTT; cdr3_aa: CASSLPTRGTEAFF
j_call: TRBJ2-7; v_call: TRBV7-2; clone_size: once; d_call: -; cdr3_nt: TGTGCCAGCAGCCGGGAACGGAACTACGAGCAGTACTTC; cdr3_aa: CASSRERNYEQYF
j_call: TRBJ1-2; v_call: TRBV7-2; clone_size: once; d_call: TRBD1; cdr3_nt: TGTGCCAGCAGCCCGGACAGGAGGGTTGGCTACACCTTC; cdr3_aa: CASSPDRRVGYTF
j_call: TRBJ2-3; v_call: TRBV24-1; clone_size: -; d_call: TRBD1; cdr3_nt: TGTGCCACCAGTGATTATCCCGGGACAGGAGGCACAGATACGCAGTATTTT; cdr3_aa: CATSDYPGTGGTDTQYF
j_call: TRBJ2-5; v_call: TRBV3-1; clone_size: -; d_call: -; cdr3_nt: TGTGCCAGCAGCCTGCGACTGGTGGGATGGACCCAGTACTTC; cdr3_aa: CASSLRLVGWTQYF
j_call: TRBJ2-7; v_call: TRBV15; clone_size: -; d_call: TRBD1; cdr3_nt: TGTGCCACCAGCAGAGTGGGACAGGGTAGCGAGCAGTACTTC; cdr3_aa: CATSRVGQGSEQYF